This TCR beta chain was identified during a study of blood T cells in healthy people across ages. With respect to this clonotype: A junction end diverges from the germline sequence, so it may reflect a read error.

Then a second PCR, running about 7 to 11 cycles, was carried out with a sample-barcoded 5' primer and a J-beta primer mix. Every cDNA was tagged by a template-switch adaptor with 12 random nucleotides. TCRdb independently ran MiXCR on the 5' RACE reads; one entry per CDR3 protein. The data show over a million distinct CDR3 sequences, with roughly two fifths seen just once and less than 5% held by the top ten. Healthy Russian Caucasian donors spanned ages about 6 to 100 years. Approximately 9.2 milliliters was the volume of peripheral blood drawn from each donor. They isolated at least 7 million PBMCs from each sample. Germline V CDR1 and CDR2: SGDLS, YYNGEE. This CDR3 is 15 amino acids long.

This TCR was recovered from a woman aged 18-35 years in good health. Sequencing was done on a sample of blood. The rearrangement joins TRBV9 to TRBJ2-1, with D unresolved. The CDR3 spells CAGSVDLNSYNEQFF. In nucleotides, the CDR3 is TGTGCCGGCAGCGTAGACCTAAATTCCTACAATGAGCAGTTCTTC.